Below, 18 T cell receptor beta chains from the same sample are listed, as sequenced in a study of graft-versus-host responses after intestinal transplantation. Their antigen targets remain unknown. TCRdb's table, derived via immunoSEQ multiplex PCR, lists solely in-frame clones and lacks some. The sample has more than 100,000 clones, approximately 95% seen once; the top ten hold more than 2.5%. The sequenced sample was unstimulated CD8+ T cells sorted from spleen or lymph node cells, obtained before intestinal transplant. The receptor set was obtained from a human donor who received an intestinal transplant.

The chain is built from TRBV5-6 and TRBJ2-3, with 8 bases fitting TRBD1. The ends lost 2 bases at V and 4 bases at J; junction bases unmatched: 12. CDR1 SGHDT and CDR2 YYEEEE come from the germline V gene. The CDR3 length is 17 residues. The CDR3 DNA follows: TGTGCCAGCAGCTTATTCTCCAGGACAGGGACCCCAGATACGCAGTATTTT. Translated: CASSLFSRTGTPDTQYF.

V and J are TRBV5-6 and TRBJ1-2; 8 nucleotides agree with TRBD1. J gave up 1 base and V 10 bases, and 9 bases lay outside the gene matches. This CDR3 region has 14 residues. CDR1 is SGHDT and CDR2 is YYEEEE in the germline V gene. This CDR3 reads CAGNQGAGNYGYTF. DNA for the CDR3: TGTGCCGGAAACCAGGGGGCTGGTAACTATGGCTACACCTTC.

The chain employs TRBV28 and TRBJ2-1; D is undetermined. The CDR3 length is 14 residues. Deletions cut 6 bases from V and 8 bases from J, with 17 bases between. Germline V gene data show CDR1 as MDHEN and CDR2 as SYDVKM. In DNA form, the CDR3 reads TGTGCCAGCAGCCCCCGGTTGGCTACCGATGAGCAGTTCTTC. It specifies CASSPRLATDEQFF. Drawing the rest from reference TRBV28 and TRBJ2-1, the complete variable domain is DVKVTQSSRYLVKRTGEKVFLECVQDMDHENMFWYRQDPGLGLRLIYFSYDVKMKEKGDIPEGYSVSREKKERFSLILESASTNQTSMYLCASSPRLATDEQFFGPGTRLTVL.

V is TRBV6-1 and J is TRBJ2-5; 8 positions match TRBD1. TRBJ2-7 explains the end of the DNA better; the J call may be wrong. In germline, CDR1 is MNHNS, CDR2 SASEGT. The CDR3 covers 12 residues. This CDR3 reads CASSGGDYEQYF. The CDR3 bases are TGTGCCAGTTCAGGGGGCGATTACGAGCAGTACTTC.

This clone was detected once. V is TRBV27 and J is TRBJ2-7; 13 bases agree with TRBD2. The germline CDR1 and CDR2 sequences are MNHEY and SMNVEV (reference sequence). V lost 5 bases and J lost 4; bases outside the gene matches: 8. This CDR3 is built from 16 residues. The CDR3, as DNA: TGTGCCAGCAGTCTTACTAGCGGGAGGGCCGTTTACGAGCAGTACTTC. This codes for CASSLTSGRAVYEQYF.

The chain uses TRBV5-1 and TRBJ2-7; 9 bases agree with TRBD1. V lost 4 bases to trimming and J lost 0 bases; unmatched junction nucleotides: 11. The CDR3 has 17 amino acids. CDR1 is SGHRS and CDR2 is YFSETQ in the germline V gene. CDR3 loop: CASSPTSDRGFSYEQYF. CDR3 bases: TGCGCCAGCAGCCCTACATCGGACAGGGGTTTCTCCTACGAGCAGTACTTC.

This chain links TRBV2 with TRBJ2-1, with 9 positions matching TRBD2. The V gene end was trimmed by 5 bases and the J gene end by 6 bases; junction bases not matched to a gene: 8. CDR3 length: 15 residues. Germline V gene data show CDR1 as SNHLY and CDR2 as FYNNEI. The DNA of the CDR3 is TGTGCCAGCAGTTCCCTAGCGGGGTCGGGCAATGAGCAGTTCTTC. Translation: CASSSLAGSGNEQFF.

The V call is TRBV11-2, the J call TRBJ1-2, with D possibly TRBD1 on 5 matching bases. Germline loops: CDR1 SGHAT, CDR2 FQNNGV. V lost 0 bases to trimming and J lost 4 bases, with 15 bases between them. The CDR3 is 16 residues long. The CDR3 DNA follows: TGTGCCAGCAGCTTAGAGCCGGGCAGGGCAGGCTATGGCTACACCTTC. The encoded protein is CASSLEPGRAGYGYTF.

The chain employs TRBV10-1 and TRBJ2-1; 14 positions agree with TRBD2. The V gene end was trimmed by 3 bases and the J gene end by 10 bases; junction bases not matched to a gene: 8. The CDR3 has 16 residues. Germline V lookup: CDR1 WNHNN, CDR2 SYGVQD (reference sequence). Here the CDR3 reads CASSDEGLAGDEEQFF. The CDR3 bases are TGCGCCAGCAGTGACGAGGGACTAGCGGGAGATGAGGAGCAGTTCTTC.

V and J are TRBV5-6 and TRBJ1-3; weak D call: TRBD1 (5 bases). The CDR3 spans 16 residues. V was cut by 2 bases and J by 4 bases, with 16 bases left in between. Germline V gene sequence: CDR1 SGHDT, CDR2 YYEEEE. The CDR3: CASSFDGGWSGNTIYF. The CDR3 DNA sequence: TGTGCCAGCAGCTTTGACGGGGGATGGTCCGGAAACACCATATATTTT.

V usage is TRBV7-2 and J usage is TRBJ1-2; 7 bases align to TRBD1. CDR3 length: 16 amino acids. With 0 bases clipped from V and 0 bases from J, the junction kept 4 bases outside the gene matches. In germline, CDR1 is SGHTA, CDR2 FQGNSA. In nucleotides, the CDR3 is TGTGCCAGCAGCTTAGCGACAGGGTCGGCTAACTATGGCTACACCTTC. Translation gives CASSLATGSANYGYTF.

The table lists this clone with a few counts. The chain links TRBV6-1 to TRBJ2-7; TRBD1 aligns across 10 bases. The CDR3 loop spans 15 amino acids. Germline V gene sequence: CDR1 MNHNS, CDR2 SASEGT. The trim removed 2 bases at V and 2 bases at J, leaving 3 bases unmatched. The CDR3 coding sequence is TGTGCCAGCAGTGAAACCGGGACAGGGGCCTACGAGCAGTACTTC. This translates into CASSETGTGAYEQYF.

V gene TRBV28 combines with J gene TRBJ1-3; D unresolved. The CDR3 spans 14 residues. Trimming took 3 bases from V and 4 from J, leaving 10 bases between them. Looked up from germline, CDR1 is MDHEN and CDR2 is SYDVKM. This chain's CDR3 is CASSLPDLGNTIYF. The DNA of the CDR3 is TGTGCCAGCAGTTTGCCAGATTTGGGAAACACCATATATTTT.

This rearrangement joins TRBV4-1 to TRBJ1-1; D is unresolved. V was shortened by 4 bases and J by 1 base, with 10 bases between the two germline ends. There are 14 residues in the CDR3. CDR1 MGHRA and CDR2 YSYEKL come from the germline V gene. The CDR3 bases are TGCGCCAGCAGCCCTTTGGAACGGAACACTGAAGCTTTCTTT. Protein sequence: CASSPLERNTEAFF.

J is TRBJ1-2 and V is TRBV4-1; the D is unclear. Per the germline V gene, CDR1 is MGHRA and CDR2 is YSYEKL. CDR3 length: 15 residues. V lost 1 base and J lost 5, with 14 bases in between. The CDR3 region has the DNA TGCGCCAGCAGCCAAGTGGTGGGAAAAGAATATGGCTACACCTTC. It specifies CASSQVVGKEYGYTF.

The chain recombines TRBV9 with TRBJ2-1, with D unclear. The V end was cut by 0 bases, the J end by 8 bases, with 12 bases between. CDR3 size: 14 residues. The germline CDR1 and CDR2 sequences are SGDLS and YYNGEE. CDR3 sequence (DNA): TGTGCCAGCAGCGTAGATGGCCCTGGGGATGAGCAGTTCTTC. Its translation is CASSVDGPGDEQFF.

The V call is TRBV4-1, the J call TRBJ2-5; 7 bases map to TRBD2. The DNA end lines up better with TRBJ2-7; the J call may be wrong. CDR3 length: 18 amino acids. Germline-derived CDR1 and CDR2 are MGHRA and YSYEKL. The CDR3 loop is CASSQESALGREMYEQYF. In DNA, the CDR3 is TGCGCCAGCAGCCAAGAGTCGGCTTTGGGGCGGGAGATGTACGAGCAGTACTTC.

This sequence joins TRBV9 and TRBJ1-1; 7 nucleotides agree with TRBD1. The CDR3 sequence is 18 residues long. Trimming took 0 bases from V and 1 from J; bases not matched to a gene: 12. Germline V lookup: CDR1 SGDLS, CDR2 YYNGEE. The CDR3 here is CASSVVQFLGGRNTEAFF. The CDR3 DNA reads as TGTGCCAGCAGCGTAGTCCAATTCTTAGGGGGCAGGAACACTGAAGCTTTCTTT.